The 29 T cell receptor beta chains listed next were all sequenced from one sample in a study of blood T cell repertoires in COVID-19. Using immunoSEQ multiplex PCR, the repertoire was profiled, and TCRdb retains in-frame clones only, with some absent. The sample shows about 90,000 clones, approximately 86% of them seen only once. Sequencing input: peripheral blood. These receptors were obtained from a man aged 80 or over with active or convalescent COVID-19.

This clone was observed a few times. The chain couples TRBV10-3 to TRBJ2-3, with TRBD2 matching over 12 bases. CDR3 length equals 18 residues. CDR1 and CDR2 from the germline V gene are ENHRY and SYGVKD. Losses at the gene ends were 5 bases for V and 1 base for J; bases not matched to a gene: 10. Here the CDR3 reads CAISKTSGRSEGTDTQYF. CDR3 sequence (DNA): TGTGCCATCAGTAAGACTAGCGGGAGATCGGAAGGCACAGATACGCAGTATTTT.

The chain has TRBV7-9 and TRBJ2-1, with D perhaps matching TRBD1 (6 bases). In germline, CDR1 is SEHNR, CDR2 FQNEAQ (reference sequence). CDR3 length: 17 residues. The ends were cut back, 6 bases at V and 0 bases at J, with 18 bases in the middle. The CDR3 DNA follows: TGTGCCAGCAGATTAAAAACAGGGCAGAGCTCCTACAATGAGCAGTTCTTC. Its protein is CASRLKTGQSSYNEQFF. Drawing the rest from reference TRBV7-9 and TRBJ2-1, the complete variable domain is DTGVSQNPRHKITKRGQNVTFRCDPISEHNRLYWYRQTLGQGPEFLTYFQNEAQLEKSRLLSDRFSAERPKGSFSTLEIQRTEQGDSAMYLCASRLKTGQSSYNEQFFGPGTRLTVL.

The chain recombines TRBV6-6 with TRBJ1-2; D is possibly TRBD1 (5 bases). The germline CDR1 and CDR2 sequences are MNHNY and SVGAGI (reference sequence). The V end lost 5 bases, the J end lost 4 bases, and 23 bases lay between the germline ends. This CDR3 has 17 residues. The CDR3 region has the DNA TGTGCCAGCAGTCCTCCACCGGAGGGACGCCGCTCCTATGGCTACACCTTC. Amino acids: CASSPPPEGRRSYGYTF.

This sequence joins TRBV12-3 or TRBV12-4 and TRBJ1-2, with TRBD1 identical over 9 bases. V shed 3 bases and J 5 bases; nucleotides not matched to a gene: 1. The CDR3 consists of 13 residues. The CDR3 DNA reads TGTGCCAGCAGTTTGACAGGGGGGTATGGCTACACCTTC. This sequence encodes CASSLTGGYGYTF.

The chain recombines TRBV6-5 with TRBJ1-1; 7 nucleotides match TRBD1. Trimming cost V 11 bases and J 1 base; bases outside gene matches: 10. The CDR3 length is 14 residues. The germline CDR1 and CDR2 sequences are MNHEY and SVGAGI. The CDR3 coding sequence is TGTGCCGCCCGGGACAGAGAAGAGAACACTGAAGCTTTCTTT. It codes for CAARDREENTEAFF.

The gene calls are TRBV6-2 or TRBV6-3 and TRBJ2-2; 11 positions match TRBD2. The CDR3 contains 17 residues. CDR1 and CDR2 (germline): MNHEY, SVGEGT. The V segment lost 2 bases and the J segment 7 bases; nucleotides outside the gene matches: 9. The CDR3: CASSYLGTSGSNGELFF. The CDR3 bases are TGTGCCAGCAGTTACCTAGGGACTAGCGGATCGAACGGGGAGCTGTTTTTT.

V is TRBV30 and J is TRBJ2-3; tentative D call: TRBD2 (6 bases). The ends were cut back, 4 bases at V and 4 bases at J, with 9 bases in the middle. This CDR3 contains 12 residues. The germline CDR1 and CDR2 sequences are GTSNPN and SVGIG (reference sequence). CDR3 nucleotides: TGTGCCTGGACCCGACTAGCAGATACGCAGTATTTT. Its translation: CAWTRLADTQYF. Filled out from reference TRBV30 and TRBJ2-3, the complete variable domain reads SQTIHQWPATLVQPVGSPLSLECTVEGTSNPNLYWYRQAAGRGLQLLFYSVGIGQISSEVPQNLSASRPQDRQFILSSKKLLLSDSGFYLCAWTRLADTQYFGPGTRLTVL.

The chain carries TRBV3-1 (or the pseudogene TRBV3-2) and TRBJ2-1; D remains ambiguous. The germline V gene has CDR1 LGHDT and CDR2 YNNKEL (reference sequence). Deletions cut 0 bases from V and 4 bases from J, with 10 bases between. The CDR3 is 15 amino acids. CDR3: CASSQDLPVYNEQFF. The CDR3 DNA follows: TGTGCCAGCAGCCAAGATTTGCCAGTATACAATGAGCAGTTCTTC.

The table lists this clone with a few counts. The chain recombines TRBV6-6 with TRBJ2-5; 7 nucleotides agree with TRBD1. CDR1 is MNHNY, CDR2 SVGAGI, per germline (reference sequence). Trimming took 2 bases from V and 1 from J; bases not matched to a gene: 4. The CDR3 extends over 15 amino acids. The CDR3 coding sequence is TGTGCCAGCAGTTACCGAGGACAGGTCCAAGAGACCCAGTACTTC. It specifies CASSYRGQVQETQYF.

This chain joins TRBV27 and TRBJ2-5, with TRBD1 identical over 9 bases. Germline trimming cut 1 base from V and 5 bases from J; bases unmatched to any gene: 8. The CDR3 extends over 16 amino acids. Germline V gene sequence: CDR1 MNHEY, CDR2 SMNVEV (reference sequence). In nucleotides, the CDR3 is TGTGCCAGCAGTTTATGGCGACAGGGGGGCTGGGAGACCCAGTACTTC. Protein product: CASSLWRQGGWETQYF.

The V call is TRBV4-3, the J call TRBJ2-1; maybe TRBD2 (7 bases). Germline V CDR1 and CDR2: LGHNA, YSLEER. This CDR3 has 16 residues. Trimming took 1 base from V and 8 from J, leaving 18 bases between them. CDR3 nucleotides: TGCGCCAGCAGCCAAGGAGGGGGGAGGGCCTGGGATGAGCAGTTCTTC. Residues: CASSQGGGRAWDEQFF.

The chain employs TRBV11-2 and TRBJ1-1; a possible D gene is TRBD1 (6 bases). The V end lost 2 bases, the J end lost 1 base, and 8 bases lay between the germline ends. CDR1 and CDR2 from the germline V gene are SGHAT and FQNNGV. CDR3 length equals 14 residues. CDR3 region: CASSLQGWNTEAFF. DNA of the CDR3: TGTGCCAGCAGCTTACAGGGGTGGAACACTGAAGCTTTCTTT.

J is TRBJ2-1 and V is TRBV29-1, with 7 bases fitting TRBD1. This CDR3 comprises 16 residues. V lost 6 bases, J lost 1 base, and 12 bases stayed unmatched. Looked up from germline, CDR1 is SQVTM and CDR2 is ANQGSEA. Written as DNA, the CDR3 is TGCAGCGTACCTACAACAGGGGCTCGTTCCTACAATGAGCAGTTCTTC. Translation: CSVPTTGARSYNEQFF.

The chain combines TRBV7-2 with TRBJ2-5; perhaps TRBD2 as D (9 bases). This CDR3 is built from 17 residues. Trimming removed 4 bases from V and 5 bases from J, with 23 bases in between. Germline V CDR1 and CDR2: SGHTA, FQGNSA. The CDR3 region is CASSSGQGGLALETQYF. The CDR3 DNA follows: TGTGCCAGCAGCTCCGGACAGGGTGGACTAGCGTTGGAGACCCAGTACTTC.

The count of this clone is one. CDR3 loop: CASSLRVSGRAFYEQYF. The CDR3 DNA follows: TGTGCCAGCAGCTTGCGGGTTAGCGGGAGGGCCTTTTACGAGCAGTACTTC. This chain uses TRBV11-2 with TRBJ2-7, with 11 bases matching TRBD2. The germline V gene encodes CDR1 SGHAT and CDR2 FQNNGV. V was clipped by 3 bases and J by 4 bases; unmatched bases: 11. The CDR3 is 17 amino acids.

This clone was recorded once. This chain links TRBV11-3 with TRBJ2-1, with TRBD2 matching 7 bases. V lost 6 bases and J lost 0; bases outside the gene matches: 5. The CDR3 has 15 amino acids. Per the germline V gene, CDR1 is SGHNT and CDR2 is YENEEA. CDR3 DNA: TGTGCCAGCAGTCCTAGCGGAAGCTCCTACAATGAGCAGTTCTTC. It translates to CASSPSGSSYNEQFF.

The rearrangement joins TRBV27 to TRBJ1-6, with 8 bases fitting TRBD1. V dropped 5 bases and J dropped 9; count of bases not matched to a gene: 9. Germline assignment: CDR1 MNHEY and CDR2 SMNVEV (reference sequence). The CDR3 totals 15 residues. The CDR3 protein is CASSMSQGAGSPLHF. CDR3 nucleotides: TGTGCCAGCAGTATGTCTCAGGGGGCTGGTTCACCCCTCCACTTT.

This chain connects TRBV27 to TRBJ2-7; 12 bases fit TRBD2. The junction had 12 bases not matched to a gene; V was cut back by 10 bases and J by 5 bases. The CDR3 has 15 amino acids. The germline gives CDR1 MNHEY, CDR2 SMNVEV (reference sequence). This CDR3 reads CATSLAGGNNDEQYF. The CDR3 coding sequence is TGTGCCACCTCACTAGCGGGAGGTAATAACGACGAGCAGTACTTC.

This chain uses TRBV19 with TRBJ1-6; D is unclear. The CDR3 is 14 residues long. The germline V gene has CDR1 LNHDA and CDR2 SQIVND (reference sequence). Trimming removed 7 bases at V and 0 bases at J, with 7 bases between. The CDR3 here is CASTPGSYNSPLHF. The CDR3 DNA reads as TGTGCCAGTACCCCGGGCTCCTATAATTCACCCCTCCACTTT.

The chain couples TRBV27 to TRBJ2-7; 7 nucleotides align to TRBD2. Germline CDR1 is MNHEY and CDR2 is SMNVEV (reference sequence). With V trimmed by 6 bases and J by 2 bases, 10 bases remained unmatched. The CDR3 has 15 amino acids. CDR3 coding DNA: TGTGCCAGCAGCTCTAGGACTAGTTCGCCCTACGAGCAGTACTTC. This gives the protein CASSSRTSSPYEQYF.

The chain couples TRBV7-9 to TRBJ1-1, with D unclear. The CDR3 is 11 residues long. The ends were cut back, 8 bases at V and 5 bases at J, with 9 bases in the middle. Germline V CDR1 and CDR2: SEHNR, FQNEAQ (reference sequence). The CDR3 sequence is CASGSSTEAFF. The CDR3 DNA follows: TGTGCCAGCGGGAGTAGTACTGAAGCTTTCTTT.

The rearrangement links TRBV7-9 to TRBJ1-5; possibly TRBD1 for D (5 bases). Between the trimmed V and J ends, which lost 5 bases and 3 bases, there was a span of 14 bases. The CDR3 covers 15 residues. The germline V gene has CDR1 SEHNR and CDR2 FQNEAQ (reference sequence). CDR3 loop: CASSPYRGNNQPQHF. As DNA, the CDR3 is TGTGCCAGCAGCCCCTATAGGGGTAACAATCAGCCCCAGCATTTT. The full variable domain, completed using reference TRBV7-9 and TRBJ1-5, is DTGVSQNPRHKITKRGQNVTFRCDPISEHNRLYWYRQTLGQGPEFLTYFQNEAQLEKSRLLSDRFSAERPKGSFSTLEIQRTEQGDSAMYLCASSPYRGNNQPQHFGDGTRLSIL.

This clone has just one count. The chain employs TRBV4-1 and TRBJ1-2, with D tentatively TRBD1 (5 bases). The V gene lost 1 base and the J gene lost 7 bases, with 16 bases spanning the gap. The CDR3 runs to 15 residues. CDR1 is MGHRA and CDR2 is YSYEKL in the germline V gene. This CDR3 reads CASSQGLGGLGGYTF. The CDR3 DNA is TGCGCCAGCAGCCAAGGTCTCGGGGGTTTAGGTGGCTACACCTTC.

The chain employs TRBV5-1 and TRBJ1-4, with 7 bases identical to TRBD1. The CDR3 length is 15 residues. V lost 2 bases, J lost 1 base, and 2 bases stayed unmatched. The germline V gene has CDR1 SGHRS and CDR2 YFSETQ. CDR3 amino acids: CASSFRQGTNEKLFF. DNA of the CDR3: TGCGCCAGCAGCTTCCGACAGGGAACTAATGAAAAACTGTTTTTT.

The chain has TRBV28 and TRBJ1-5; TRBD1 might be the D (5 bases). The germline V and J ends were trimmed by 6 bases and 6 bases, with 12 bases remaining between them. This CDR3 comprises 13 residues. CDR1 and CDR2 from the germline V gene are MDHEN and SYDVKM. CDR3 nucleotides: TGTGCCAGCAGACAAGGGGTCGCTCAGCCCCAGCATTTT. Protein product: CASRQGVAQPQHF. Combining the CDR3 with reference TRBV28 and TRBJ1-5 gives the whole variable domain DVKVTQSSRYLVKRTGEKVFLECVQDMDHENMFWYRQDPGLGLRLIYFSYDVKMKEKGDIPEGYSVSREKKERFSLILESASTNQTSMYLCASRQGVAQPQHFGDGTRLSIL.

The V gene is TRBV6-5, the J gene TRBJ1-1; unclear D gene. V lost 6 bases to trimming and J lost 1 base, with 12 bases between them. Germline CDR1 is MNHEY and CDR2 is SVGAGI. CDR3 size: 14 residues. DNA for the CDR3: TGTGCCAGCAGGATCGTTGGTAGGAACACTGAAGCTTTCTTT. The encoded protein is CASRIVGRNTEAFF.

This clone was seen a handful of times. V usage is TRBV15 and J usage is TRBJ2-7; a weak D match, TRBD2 (6 bases). The CDR3 totals 15 residues. The germline gives CDR1 LNHNV, CDR2 YYDKDF (reference sequence). V was shortened by 1 base and J by 1 base, with 11 bases between the two germline ends. The CDR3 nucleotides read TGTGCCACCAGCAGAGGAGGGACTCAGTCCTACGAGCAGTACTTC. Its translation: CATSRGGTQSYEQYF. The full variable domain, in which reference TRBV15 and TRBJ2-7 provide the parts outside the CDR3, is DAMVIQNPRYQVTQFGKPVTLSCSQTLNHNVMYWYQQKSSQAPKLLFHYYDKDFNNEADTPDNFQSRRPNTSFCFLDIRSPGLGDTAMYLCATSRGGTQSYEQYFGPGTRLTVT.

The V gene is TRBV7-9, the J gene TRBJ2-1, with unresolved D. This CDR3 contains 13 residues. V lost 5 bases, J lost 6 bases, and 11 bases lay in between. In germline, CDR1 is SEHNR, CDR2 FQNEAQ (reference sequence). The CDR3 DNA reads TGTGCCAGCAGCCCAGAACTACCCAATGAGCAGTTCTTC. Translating it yields CASSPELPNEQFF. Full variable domain (missing parts from reference TRBV7-9 and TRBJ2-1): DTGVSQNPRHKITKRGQNVTFRCDPISEHNRLYWYRQTLGQGPEFLTYFQNEAQLEKSRLLSDRFSAERPKGSFSTLEIQRTEQGDSAMYLCASSPELPNEQFFGPGTRLTVL.

This clone was seen more than once but under ten times. The chain is built from TRBV19 and TRBJ2-7; maybe TRBD1 (6 bases). This CDR3 region has 14 residues. With 6 bases removed from V and 0 bases from J, the gap between germline ends came to 12 bases. The germline gives CDR1 LNHDA, CDR2 SQIVND (reference sequence). CDR3 region: CASSNRVFSYEQYF. The CDR3 coding sequence is TGTGCCAGTAGCAACAGGGTTTTCTCCTACGAGCAGTACTTC.